The rows below give T cell receptor delta chains drawn from one sample of a study of gamma-delta T cells after stem cell transplantation. TCRdb re-processed the RT-PCR reads using CATT. The table lists roughly 4,500 delta-chain clones, more than 1.5% of them singletons. Sequencing was done on a sample of gamma-delta T cells. These receptors all come from a human donor. It is not recorded whose cells these are; they may come from a transplant donor. Both conserved end residues are part of each CDR3. Each record gives: clone size, J gene, CDR3 length, V gene, D gene, CDR3 protein, CDR3 DNA. The D gene is left open where the match is weak. Some rows mark clone size as missing; the rest say once, few, many or name a class of expanded clone.

clone size: few
J gene: TRDJ1
CDR3 length: 15
V gene: TRDV2
D gene: TRDD3
CDR3 protein: CACDFLGDSTDKLIF
CDR3 DNA: TGTGCCTGTGACTTCCTGGGGGATTCCACCGATAAACTCATCTTT

clone size: few
J gene: TRDJ1
CDR3 length: 16
V gene: TRDV2
D gene: TRDD3
CDR3 protein: CACDILGDPYTDKLIF
CDR3 DNA: TGTGCCTGTGACATACTGGGGGACCCTTACACCGATAAACTCATCTTT

clone size: medium-sized
J gene: TRDJ1
CDR3 length: 17
V gene: TRDV2
D gene: TRDD3
CDR3 protein: CACDTLLGALSTDKLIF
CDR3 DNA: TGTGCCTGTGACACTTTACTGGGGGCCCTTTCTACCGATAAACTCATCTTT

clone size: .
J gene: TRDJ1
CDR3 length: 15
V gene: TRDV2
D gene: .
CDR3 protein: CACDALLSSPQKLIF
CDR3 DNA: TGTGCCTGTGACGCCTTATTAAGCTCGCCACAGAAACTCATCTTT

clone size: few
J gene: TRDJ1
CDR3 length: 15
V gene: TRDV2
D gene: TRDD3
CDR3 protein: CACDTLGDRADKLIF
CDR3 DNA: TGTGCCTGTGACACCCTGGGGGATCGGGCCGATAAACTCATCTTT

clone size: few
J gene: TRDJ3
CDR3 length: 20
V gene: TRDV2
D gene: TRDD3
CDR3 protein: CACDINTGGYSSWDTRQMFF
CDR3 DNA: TGTGCCTGTGACATCAATACTGGGGGCTATAGCTCCTGGGACACCCGACAGATGTTTTTC

clone size: large
J gene: TRDJ1
CDR3 length: 18
V gene: TRDV2
D gene: TRDD3
CDR3 protein: CACDAVLGDTRDTDKLIF
CDR3 DNA: TGTGCCTGTGACGCCGTACTGGGGGATACGCGGGACACCGATAAACTCATCTTT

clone size: medium-sized
J gene: TRDJ1
CDR3 length: 20
V gene: TRDV2
D gene: TRDD3
CDR3 protein: CACDTVVLGDPRPYTDKLIF
CDR3 DNA: TGTGCCTGTGACACGGTGGTACTGGGGGACCCTCGACCCTACACCGATAAACTCATCTTT

clone size: few
J gene: TRDJ1
CDR3 length: 17
V gene: TRDV2
D gene: TRDD3
CDR3 protein: CACDTVLGDTRADKLIF
CDR3 DNA: TGTGCCTGTGACACCGTACTGGGGGATACAAGGGCCGATAAACTCATCTTT

clone size: .
J gene: TRDJ1
CDR3 length: 17
V gene: TRDV2
D gene: TRDD3
CDR3 protein: CACDTVSTGGPTDKLIF
CDR3 DNA: TGTGCCTGTGACACCGTTTCGACTGGGGGACCCACCGATAAACTCATCTTT

clone size: .
J gene: TRDJ1
CDR3 length: 17
V gene: TRDV2
D gene: TRDD3
CDR3 protein: CACDTVLGDTQTDKLIF
CDR3 DNA: TGTGCCTGTGACACCGTACTGGGGGATACGCAAACCGATAAACTCATCTTT

clone size: medium-sized
J gene: TRDJ1
CDR3 length: 16
V gene: TRDV2
D gene: TRDD3
CDR3 protein: CACDSLLGSLTDKLIF
CDR3 DNA: TGTGCCTGTGACTCTTTACTGGGGTCCCTCACCGATAAACTCATCTTT

clone size: few
J gene: TRDJ1
CDR3 length: 16
V gene: TRDV2
D gene: TRDD3
CDR3 protein: CACDTVYGGDTDKLIF
CDR3 DNA: TGTGCCTGTGACACGGTCTATGGGGGGGATACCGATAAACTCATCTTT

clone size: .
J gene: TRDJ1
CDR3 length: 16
V gene: TRDV2
D gene: TRDD3
CDR3 protein: CACDTVGGQYTDKLIF
CDR3 DNA: TGTGCCTGTGACACCGTTGGGGGACAATACACCGATAAACTCATCTTT

clone size: few
J gene: TRDJ1
CDR3 length: 18
V gene: TRDV2
D gene: TRDD3
CDR3 protein: CACDPLLGDTPYTDKLIF
CDR3 DNA: TGTGCCTGTGACCCTTTACTGGGGGATACTCCGTACACCGATAAACTCATCTTT

clone size: medium-sized
J gene: TRDJ1
CDR3 length: 15
V gene: TRDV2
D gene: .
CDR3 protein: CACDTVTGTRDKLIF
CDR3 DNA: TGTGCCTGTGACACCGTAACTGGGACGCGTGATAAACTCATCTTT

clone size: few
J gene: TRDJ1
CDR3 length: 20
V gene: TRDV2
D gene: TRDD3
CDR3 protein: CACDTILRTGDSRGPDKLIF
CDR3 DNA: TGTGCCTGTGACACCATCTTGCGGACTGGGGATTCTAGGGGCCCCGATAAACTCATCTTT

clone size: hyperexpanded
J gene: TRDJ1
CDR3 length: 18
V gene: TRDV2
D gene: TRDD3
CDR3 protein: CACDTLNLGDTQTDKLIF
CDR3 DNA: TGTGCCTGTGACACCTTAAACCTGGGGGATACGCAAACCGATAAACTCATCTTT

clone size: few
J gene: TRDJ1
CDR3 length: 16
V gene: TRDV2
D gene: TRDD3
CDR3 protein: CACDRLGDTQTDKLIF
CDR3 DNA: TGTGCCTGTGACCGACTGGGGGATACGCAAACCGATAAACTCATCTTT

clone size: .
J gene: TRDJ1
CDR3 length: 17
V gene: TRDV2
D gene: TRDD3
CDR3 protein: CAGDPVLGDTQTDKLIF
CDR3 DNA: TGTGCCGGTGACCCGGTACTGGGGGATACGCAAACCGATAAACTCATCTTT

clone size: .
J gene: TRDJ1
CDR3 length: 15
V gene: TRDV2
D gene: TRDD3
CDR3 protein: CACDLLGIHTDKLIF
CDR3 DNA: TGTGCCTGTGACTTACTGGGGATCCACACCGATAAACTCATCTTT

clone size: few
J gene: TRDJ1
CDR3 length: 18
V gene: TRDV2
D gene: TRDD3
CDR3 protein: CACDTLLGDTRDTDKLIF
CDR3 DNA: TGTGCCTGTGACACTCTACTGGGGGATACGCGGGACACCGATAAACTCATCTTT

clone size: .
J gene: TRDJ3
CDR3 length: 18
V gene: TRDV2
D gene: TRDD3
CDR3 protein: CACDTILGDTADTRQMFF
CDR3 DNA: TGTGCCTGTGACACGATACTGGGGGATACGGCGGACACCCGACAGATGTTTTTC

clone size: medium-sized
J gene: TRDJ1
CDR3 length: 17
V gene: TRDV2
D gene: TRDD3
CDR3 protein: CACVGLYTGGPTDKLIF
CDR3 DNA: TGTGCCTGTGTTGGCCTCTACACTGGGGGACCTACCGATAAACTCATCTTT

clone size: .
J gene: TRDJ1
CDR3 length: 16
V gene: TRDV2
D gene: TRDD3
CDR3 protein: CACDGLLGDKSDKLIF
CDR3 DNA: TGTGCCTGTGACGGGCTACTGGGGGATAAGAGCGATAAACTCATCTTT

clone size: many
J gene: TRDJ1
CDR3 length: 15
V gene: TRDV2
D gene: .
CDR3 protein: CACDPLGGYTDKLIF
CDR3 DNA: TGTGCCTGTGACCCTCTGGGCGGGTACACCGATAAACTCATCTTT

clone size: medium-sized
J gene: TRDJ1
CDR3 length: 14
V gene: TRDV2
D gene: .
CDR3 protein: CACDPLVGAEELIF
CDR3 DNA: TGTGCCTGTGACCCGTTGGTGGGGGCTGAAGAACTCATCTTT

clone size: medium-sized
J gene: TRDJ1
CDR3 length: 17
V gene: TRDV2
D gene: .
CDR3 protein: CACDTLGTRSHTDKLIF
CDR3 DNA: TGTGCCTGTGACACTCTGGGGACACGGTCACACACCGATAAACTCATCTTT

clone size: large
J gene: TRDJ1
CDR3 length: 14
V gene: TRDV2
D gene: TRDD3
CDR3 protein: CACDRLGESDKLIF
CDR3 DNA: TGTGCCTGTGACCGACTGGGGGAGTCCGATAAACTCATCTTT

clone size: few
J gene: TRDJ1
CDR3 length: 16
V gene: TRDV2
D gene: .
CDR3 protein: CACDTVGGRVTDKLIF
CDR3 DNA: TGTGCCTGTGACACCGTTGGGGGGAGGGTCACCGATAAACTCATCTTT

clone size: .
J gene: TRDJ1
CDR3 length: 16
V gene: TRDV2
D gene: .
CDR3 protein: CACDPLAMGGTDKLIF
CDR3 DNA: TGTGCCTGTGACCCTCTCGCAATGGGGGGTACCGACAAACTCATCTTT

clone size: .
J gene: TRDJ1
CDR3 length: 18
V gene: TRDV2
D gene: TRDD3
CDR3 protein: CACDTWDSTGGPTDKLIF
CDR3 DNA: TGTGCCTGTGACACCTGGGACAGTACTGGGGGACCCACCGATAAACTCATCTTT

clone size: .
J gene: TRDJ1
CDR3 length: 17
V gene: TRDV2
D gene: TRDD3
CDR3 protein: CACDTLVGGFRTDKLIF
CDR3 DNA: TGTGCCTGTGACACTCTCGTTGGGGGATTTCGCACCGATAAACTCATCTTT

clone size: .
J gene: TRDJ1
CDR3 length: 17
V gene: TRDV2
D gene: TRDD3
CDR3 protein: CACDRVLGDSYTDKLIF
CDR3 DNA: TGTGCCTGTGACAGGGTACTGGGGGACTCGTACACCGATAAACTCATCTTT

clone size: .
J gene: TRDJ1
CDR3 length: 17
V gene: TRDV2
D gene: TRDD3
CDR3 protein: CACDLLGDPTYTDKLIF
CDR3 DNA: TGTGCCTGTGACTTACTGGGGGACCCGACATACACCGATAAACTCATCTTT

clone size: .
J gene: TRDJ1
CDR3 length: 17
V gene: TRDV2
D gene: TRDD3
CDR3 protein: CACDTVLGASNTDKLIF
CDR3 DNA: TGTGCCTGTGACACAGTACTGGGGGCCTCCAACACCGATAAACTCATCTTT

clone size: few
J gene: TRDJ1
CDR3 length: 15
V gene: TRDV2
D gene: .
CDR3 protein: CACDTVGTGPDKLIF
CDR3 DNA: TGTGCCTGTGACACAGTGGGGACTGGACCCGATAAACTCATCTTT

clone size: few
J gene: TRDJ1
CDR3 length: 15
V gene: TRDV2
D gene: TRDD3
CDR3 protein: CACDGLGDKGDKLIF
CDR3 DNA: TGTGCCTGTGACGGACTGGGGGATAAGGGCGATAAACTCATCTTT

clone size: few
J gene: TRDJ1
CDR3 length: 18
V gene: TRDV2
D gene: TRDD3
CDR3 protein: CACDTVGRDTRDTDKLIF
CDR3 DNA: TGTGCCTGTGACACCGTCGGGCGGGATACGCGGGACACCGATAAACTCATCTTT

clone size: hyperexpanded
J gene: TRDJ1
CDR3 length: 15
V gene: TRDV2
D gene: .
CDR3 protein: CACDTVGENTDKLIF
CDR3 DNA: TGTGCCTGTGACACGGTCGGGGAGAACACCGATAAACTCATCTTT

clone size: large
J gene: TRDJ3
CDR3 length: 18
V gene: TRDV2
D gene: .
CDR3 protein: CACDTVLGRTWDTRQMFF
CDR3 DNA: TGTGCCTGTGACACCGTACTGGGACGAACCTGGGACACCCGACAGATGTTTTTC

clone size: few
J gene: TRDJ1
CDR3 length: 15
V gene: TRDV2
D gene: TRDD3
CDR3 protein: CACDTVLGESDKLIF
CDR3 DNA: TGTGCCTGTGACACCGTACTGGGGGAGTCCGATAAACTCATCTTT

clone size: medium-sized
J gene: TRDJ1
CDR3 length: 13
V gene: TRDV2
D gene: .
CDR3 protein: CARFPDGADKLIF
CDR3 DNA: TGTGCCAGGTTTCCTGATGGTGCCGATAAACTCATCTTT

clone size: few
J gene: TRDJ3
CDR3 length: 23
V gene: TRDV2
D gene: TRDD3
CDR3 protein: CACDTLNPPILGDSTWDTRQMFF
CDR3 DNA: TGTGCCTGTGACACCTTAAATCCTCCCATACTGGGGGATAGTACCTGGGACACCCGACAGATGTTTTTC

clone size: few
J gene: TRDJ1
CDR3 length: 16
V gene: TRDV2
D gene: TRDD3
CDR3 protein: CACDVLGDTGTDKLIF
CDR3 DNA: TGTGCCTGTGACGTACTGGGGGATACGGGGACCGATAAACTCATCTTT

clone size: .
J gene: TRDJ1
CDR3 length: 23
V gene: TRDV2
D gene: TRDD3
CDR3 protein: CACDAVLGDTRDRKDVYTDKLIF
CDR3 DNA: TGTGCCTGTGACGCCGTACTGGGGGATACGCGGGACCGCAAGGACGTTTACACCGATAAACTCATCTTT

clone size: few
J gene: TRDJ1
CDR3 length: 16
V gene: TRDV2
D gene: TRDD3
CDR3 protein: CACDTMAGGYVDKLIF
CDR3 DNA: TGTGCCTGTGACACAATGGCTGGGGGATATGTCGATAAACTCATCTTT

clone size: few
J gene: TRDJ1
CDR3 length: 17
V gene: TRDV2
D gene: TRDD3
CDR3 protein: CACDPAGGYRMTDKLIF
CDR3 DNA: TGCGCCTGTGACCCCGCTGGGGGATACAGAATGACCGATAAACTCATCTTT

clone size: .
J gene: TRDJ3
CDR3 length: 19
V gene: TRDV2
D gene: TRDD3
CDR3 protein: CACDPLLGDSTWDTRQMFF
CDR3 DNA: TGTGCCTGTGACCCTCTACTGGGGGATAGTACCTGGGACACCCGACAGATGTTTTTC

clone size: few
J gene: TRDJ1
CDR3 length: 18
V gene: TRDV2
D gene: TRDD2
CDR3 protein: CALSFLLRGPTYTDKLIF
CDR3 DNA: TGTGCCTTGTCCTTCCTACTGCGGGGACCAACTTACACCGATAAACTCATCTTT

clone size: few
J gene: TRDJ1
CDR3 length: 23
V gene: TRDV2
D gene: TRDD3
CDR3 protein: CACLLLGDRGGIQGERYTDKLIF
CDR3 DNA: TGTGCCTGTCTTCTACTGGGGGATAGGGGGGGGATACAGGGCGAAAGGTACACCGATAAACTCATCTTT

clone size: .
J gene: TRDJ1
CDR3 length: 18
V gene: TRDV2
D gene: TRDD3
CDR3 protein: CACDTVELGDTATDKLIF
CDR3 DNA: TGTGCCTGTGACACCGTCGAACTGGGGGATACGGCGACCGATAAACTCATCTTT

clone size: few
J gene: TRDJ1
CDR3 length: 18
V gene: TRDV2
D gene: TRDD3
CDR3 protein: CACDSVLGDTPAGKKLIF
CDR3 DNA: TGTGCCTGTGACTCGGTACTGGGGGATACGCCAGCCGGAAAAAAACTCATCTTT

clone size: few
J gene: TRDJ1
CDR3 length: 20
V gene: TRDV2
D gene: TRDD3
CDR3 protein: CACDRVLGDNSPSYTDKLIF
CDR3 DNA: TGTGCCTGTGACCGCGTACTGGGGGATAACAGCCCCTCTTACACCGATAAACTCATCTTT